This T cell receptor (beta chain) was identified in a study of blood T cell repertoires in COVID-19. Looking at the study overall: Researchers got acute and convalescent COVID-19 samples from the United States, Italy and Spain. T cells, B-cell-depleted T cells, or PBMCs provided the cDNA or gDNA that served as material.

The ends lost 1 base at V and 0 bases at J; junction bases unmatched: 2. The CDR3 is 16 amino acids. Germline V gene lookup returns CDR1 KGHSH and CDR2 LQKENI. Methods used by the authors: Researchers report that nucleated cell counts were estimated from reference gene primer amplification. The data were produced by immunoSEQ multiplex PCR, yet TCRdb's version contains in-frame clones alone and is incomplete. Clonal size and the V and J genes are those of that table, whereas D and trimming came from the DNA. This repertoire shows 250,000 to 300,000 clones, approximately 89% found once; its top ten account for around 12%.

The material sequenced was peripheral blood. V is TRBV18 and J is TRBJ1-3, with 8 nucleotides matching TRBD1. The clonotype originates from a woman aged 55-75 years with acute or convalescent COVID-19. The CDR3: CASSPLGTGSGNTIYF. The CDR3 nucleotides are TGTGCCAGCTCACCACTTGGGACAGGCTCTGGAAACACCATATATTTT.